The 17 T cell receptor beta chains listed next were all sequenced from one sample in a study of blood T cell repertoires in COVID-19. TCRdb keeps only in-frame clones here, not all; method: immunoSEQ multiplex PCR. The sample yields around 130,000 clones, about 88% seen once. Sequenced material: PBMCs or T cells enriched from blood (not recorded which). The source of these receptors is a woman aged 45-60 years who had recovered from COVID-19.

The chain couples TRBV7-9 to TRBJ2-1; perhaps TRBD1 as D (6 bases). The V gene lost 5 bases and the J gene lost 8 bases, with 22 bases spanning the gap. The CDR3 is 16 amino acids. Germline CDR1 and CDR2: SEHNR and FQNEAQ (reference sequence). The CDR3 sequence is CASSNPIGGRADEQFF. As DNA, the CDR3 is TGTGCCAGCAGCAACCCAATTGGGGGCAGGGCTGATGAGCAGTTCTTC.

The rearrangement uses TRBV6-5 and TRBJ1-3, with 10 positions matching TRBD1. V gave up 5 bases and J gave up 7 bases; unmatched junction bases: 8. The CDR3 runs 15 residues. The germline CDR1 and CDR2 sequences are MNHEY and SVGAGI. DNA for the CDR3: TGTGCCAGCAGTCCGGGACAGGGGTTCGGTAACACCATATATTTT. Its protein is CASSPGQGFGNTIYF.

This chain links TRBV5-4 with TRBJ2-7; a possible D gene is TRBD2 (5 bases). Trimming removed 4 bases at V and 5 bases at J, with 13 bases between. Germline-derived CDR1 and CDR2 are SGHNT and YYREEE (reference sequence). This CDR3 has 13 amino acids. Written as DNA, the CDR3 is TGTGCCAGCAGCCTCCCAGCGGCTGACGAGCAGTACTTC. Protein product: CASSLPAADEQYF.

The rearrangement uses TRBV7-2 and TRBJ1-1; D gene unclear. Trimming cost V 5 bases and J 7 bases, with 8 bases left between them. Per the germline V gene, CDR1 is SGHTA and CDR2 is FQGNSA. There are 11 residues in the CDR3. CDR3 DNA: TGTGCCAGCAGCCCCCGGAGTGAAGCTTTCTTT. Translation gives CASSPRSEAFF.

The rearrangement joins TRBV10-3 to TRBJ2-7, with 11 bases fitting TRBD2. V was clipped by 5 bases and J by 2 bases; unmatched bases: 8. Germline assignment: CDR1 ENHRY and CDR2 SYGVKD. The CDR3 is made up of 16 amino acids. CDR3 sequence: CAISSRLAGSTYEQYF. The CDR3 DNA reads TGTGCCATCAGTTCCCGACTAGCGGGGAGCACCTACGAGCAGTACTTC.

V gene TRBV6-5 combines with J gene TRBJ1-4; possible D gene TRBD1, 5 bases. The CDR3 is made up of 14 amino acids. The V end was cut by 8 bases, the J end by 3 bases, with 13 bases between. Looked up from germline, CDR1 is MNHEY and CDR2 is SVGAGI. The CDR3 nucleotides are TGTGCCAGCGTGTTTTCAGGGTCTAATGAAAAACTGTTTTTT. Its protein product is CASVFSGSNEKLFF.

The chain recombines TRBV24-1 with TRBJ2-1; TRBD2 matches 9 bases. This CDR3 spans 14 amino acids. The germline gives CDR1 KGHDR, CDR2 SFDVKD. V was pared by 1 base and J by 6 bases, with 0 bases of the junction left unmatched. CDR3 region: CATSDFSGGNEQFF. For the CDR3, the DNA is TGTGCCACCAGTGATTTTAGCGGGGGCAATGAGCAGTTCTTC.

This rearrangement joins TRBV4-1 to TRBJ1-4, with 8 bases aligning to TRBD1. Germline values: CDR1 MGHRA, CDR2 YSYEKL. V trimming: 0 bases; J trimming: 1 base; junction bases outside the gene matches: 1. The CDR3 is 16 amino acids. This CDR3 is CASSQEQGVTNEKLFF. The DNA of the CDR3 is TGCGCCAGCAGCCAAGAACAGGGGGTAACTAATGAAAAACTGTTTTTT.

The chain uses TRBV12-5 and TRBJ2-1; no clear D. Trimming removed 6 bases at V and 9 bases at J, with 12 bases between. CDR1 and CDR2 (germline): LGHNT, FRNRAP. This CDR3 is 12 amino acids long. This CDR3 is CASGSSVFEQFF. As DNA, the CDR3 is TGTGCTAGTGGCTCTAGTGTTTTTGAGCAGTTCTTC.

This rearrangement joins TRBV19 to TRBJ2-7; D perhaps matches TRBD1 (6 bases). The CDR3 consists of 15 residues. V lost 3 bases and J lost 3, with 15 bases in between. Germline-derived CDR1 and CDR2 are LNHDA and SQIVND (reference sequence). CDR3 coding DNA: TGTGCCAGTAGTATTTCGAGGACAGCGAACTACGAGCAGTACTTC. This codes for CASSISRTANYEQYF.

This clone occurred once. The chain combines TRBV19 with TRBJ2-3; 7 bases map to TRBD2. V was pared by 6 bases and J by 6 bases, with 15 bases of the junction left unmatched. The germline V gene encodes CDR1 LNHDA and CDR2 SQIVND (reference sequence). This CDR3 spans 16 amino acids. The CDR3 spells CASSSGDSGPKDTQYF. The CDR3 region has the DNA TGTGCCAGTAGCTCCGGTGATAGCGGGCCTAAGGATACGCAGTATTTT.

This sequence joins TRBV19 and TRBJ2-2, with D uncertain. This CDR3 is built from 13 residues. Deletions cut 5 bases from V and 9 bases from J, with 13 bases between. CDR1 and CDR2 (germline): LNHDA, SQIVND (reference sequence). CDR3 in amino acids: CASSPQAGRELFF. The CDR3 nucleotides read TGTGCCAGTAGTCCGCAGGCCGGAAGGGAGCTGTTTTTT.

The chain carries TRBV19 and TRBJ2-7; 7 bases line up with TRBD1. Germline trimming cut 3 bases from V and 0 bases from J; bases unmatched to any gene: 5. Germline CDR1 LNHDA, CDR2 SQIVND (reference sequence). This CDR3 contains 15 residues. The CDR3 spells CASSMGQRSSYEQYF. DNA of the CDR3: TGTGCCAGTAGTATGGGACAGAGGAGCTCCTACGAGCAGTACTTC.

A few counts support this clone. The J gene is TRBJ2-7, the V gene TRBV5-1; the D gene is possibly TRBD2 (6 bases). Germline V gene lookup returns CDR1 SGHRS and CDR2 YFSETQ. The V end lost 4 bases, the J end lost 9 bases, and 17 bases lay between the germline ends. This CDR3 is 13 amino acids long. The DNA for the CDR3 is TGCGCCAGCAGCCCTGCGGGGCCGGTGGGGCAGTACTTC. Encoded protein: CASSPAGPVGQYF.

The chain uses TRBV5-4 and TRBJ2-5; TRBD2 is a possible D gene (6 bases). The V gene lost 4 bases and the J gene lost 2 bases, with 18 bases spanning the gap. The CDR3 length is 16 residues. Germline V gives CDR1 SGHNT, CDR2 YYREEE (reference sequence). The CDR3 sequence: CASSPAGAGIQETQYF. The DNA of the CDR3 is TGTGCCAGCAGCCCTGCCGGGGCGGGAATTCAAGAGACCCAGTACTTC.

The CDR3 here is CASSDGTGGGTEAFF. In DNA form, the CDR3 reads TGTGCCAGCAGTGACGGGACAGGGGGCGGCACTGAAGCTTTCTTT. This chain connects TRBV6-4 to TRBJ1-1; 12 bases fit TRBD1. This CDR3 contains 15 residues. Looked up from germline, CDR1 is MRHNA and CDR2 is SNTAGT. The V gene end was trimmed by 2 bases and the J gene end by 4 bases; junction bases not matched to a gene: 2.

The rearrangement uses TRBV24-1 and TRBJ1-1; 7 bases are shared with TRBD1. The ends lost 7 bases at V and 6 bases at J; junction bases unmatched: 1. Germline V gene data show CDR1 as KGHDR and CDR2 as SFDVKD. This CDR3 comprises 11 residues. Here the CDR3 DNA reads TGTGCCACCAGGCAGGGGGCTGAAGCTTTCTTT. This gives the protein CATRQGAEAFF.